These T cell receptor beta chains were read from a single sample in a study of blood T cell repertoires in COVID-19. This table comes from immunoSEQ multiplex PCR, and its TCRdb copy is limited to in-frame clones, with some not included. The data contain about 330,000 clones, over 75% of them singletons. Material for sequencing was peripheral blood. The receptors originated from a woman aged 50 to 65 with active or convalescent COVID-19. CDR3s leave out the opening cysteine and the closing phenylalanine or tryptophan. Each record gives: V gene, CDR3 protein.

V gene: TRBV7-3
CDR3 protein: ASSLPTSGGRLDEQF

V gene: TRBV2
CDR3 protein: ASSLPGTVYGYT

V gene: TRBV5-4
CDR3 protein: ASSLYNFEAF

V gene: TRBV5-6
CDR3 protein: ASENLREGTEAF

V gene: TRBV3-1/TRBV3-2
CDR3 protein: ASSPTGLAGNNEQF

V gene: TRBV30
CDR3 protein: AWSVSRTGGASNQPQH

V gene: TRBV7-6
CDR3 protein: ASSLYRGSGYT

V gene: TRBV24-1
CDR3 protein: ATSDVAAGELF

V gene: TRBV7-3
CDR3 protein: ASSLTLQGYNEQF

V gene: TRBV18
CDR3 protein: ASSARQGNQPQH

V gene: TRBV28
CDR3 protein: ASSLDWETEAF

V gene: TRBV14
CDR3 protein: ASSTGGYSKDTEAF